This T cell receptor beta chain was recorded in a study of PD-1 blockade in classical Hodgkin lymphoma (dated by TCRdb to 2020 to 2022). Study-wide context: Nivolumab dosing was 3 mg/kg intravenously every 2 weeks, continuing until either disease progression or unacceptable toxicity. The study used TCR beta sequencing and CyTOF to define a peripheral blood immune signature of response to PD-1 blockade in classical Hodgkin lymphoma.

The Qiagen DNeasy kit was used to extract genomic DNA both from unsorted PBMCs and from the negatively selected CD4+ and CD8+ fractions. Amplification of TCR beta CDR3 regions was done by immunoSEQ multiplex PCR with primers that anneal to V and J segments. A synthetic immune receptor repertoire was used to minimize amplification bias, and remaining bias was computationally removed after sequencing. In the source study's methods: Custom Python scripts were used to quantify repertoire diversity as the Shannon entropy index. The unsorted, CD4+ and CD8+ repertoires were each analyzed separately, with the exception of combined analyses, where CD4+ and CD8+ sequences were merged in silico. A clone was considered expanded if an increase in frequency of at least 2-fold after treatment relative to C1D1 was found, and a pseudocount of 0.5 was applied to clones undetected at baseline. Singleton clones were defined as clones with 0 or 1 copy at C1D1, and non-singleton clones were defined as clones with 2 or more copies. Clones expanded in unsorted samples were labelled as CD4+, CD8+ or unknown by matching protein sequences in sorted samples from the same patient. Wilcoxon tests were applied to paired samples to test diversity changes from C1D1 to C4D1. This immuneACCESS table, as held by TCRdb, lists in-frame sequences with V and J called but not all clones. Of the missing ones, under half trace to an unresolved V gene in checked studies; the others have no known cause. Clone size and the V and J calls come from that table; the DNA yielded D and trimming. The sample profile shows approximately 98,000 clones; roughly nine tenths of them were found once. Just under 20% of the sample comes from the top ten.

Points on this clone: The antigen this receptor binds is unknown. No clone much larger than this one lies a single base away; base qualities are absent.

Study-wide conclusions, independent of this receptor: Only a single clinical trial cohort was studied, and what caused the repertoire differences, possibly disease activity or prior therapy, remained undefined. Newly diagnosed patients were reported to have lower baseline TCR diversity than healthy donors, and relapsed/refractory patients were reported to have lower baseline TCR diversity still. Baseline diversity similar to that of newly diagnosed patients was observed in trial patients achieving complete response, whereas significantly lower diversity was observed in partial responders and progressors. A significant rise by C4D1 was seen in CD4+ but not CD8+ TCR diversity (p=0.0027 vs p=0.16), with the rise being most apparent in complete responders (p=0.02). Lower diversity was observed in patients in whom nivolumab was started less than 1 year after ASCT, and these patients were excluded from later analyses so that confounding by immune reconstitution would be avoided.

Interpreted using the paper, the time point label stands for: cycle 2 day 1 (C2D1) of nivolumab. All trial patients had relapsed after autologous stem cell transplantation, with cohorts A, B and C differing in prior brentuximab vedotin exposure. The trial cohort was composed of 56 patients with relapsed/refractory classical Hodgkin lymphoma, for whom complete response, partial response or progressive disease was recorded as best overall response. In the multi-cohort phase II CheckMate 205 trial, trial patients received single-agent nivolumab. An independent review committee assessed best overall response by applying the 2007 International Working Group response criteria. Trial PBMCs were collected just before the start of nivolumab (C1D1) and during therapy at cycle 2 day 1 and cycle 4 day 1. Peripheral blood was collected in 8 mL Vacutainer Cell Preparation Tubes, from which PBMCs were isolated by centrifugation and then cryopreserved.

Its CDR3 holds 15 amino acids, cysteine through phenylalanine. The retained sequence is limited to the CDR3, 45 bases, with the frame set at the first base. V has 4 bases trimmed and J has 7 bases trimmed; junction bases matching no gene number 13. For CDR1 and CDR2, the germline V gene lists SGDLS and YYNGEE. This clonotype was sampled from a human donor with classical Hodgkin lymphoma. This sequence uses TRBV9 and TRBJ2-5, and 7 bases in between align with TRBD1. The sequences come from peripheral blood mononuclear cells (PBMCs), collected before the second cycle of nivolumab. The CDR3 in this case is CASSSMKDRTGTQYF. The DNA is as follows: TGTGCCAGCAGCTCCATGAAGGACAGGACGGGGACCCAGTACTTC.